This T cell receptor beta chain comes out of a study of T cells in Graves' hyperthyroidism and ophthalmopathy (dated by TCRdb to 2018 to 2020). Background for the entire study: Peripheral blood samples were taken at initial diagnosis, before any treatment was given. Following sampling, methimazole starting at 30 mg daily was given to hyperthyroidism patients, and high-dose intravenous methylprednisolone was given to ophthalmopathy patients. To identify distinguishing TCR V-J signatures, a discovery cohort of 100 or so patients was used, comprising 43 with Graves' ophthalmopathy and some 60 with stable Graves' hyperthyroidism. According to the paper, TCR Vbeta CDR3 sequencing was carried out on over 130 peripheral blood samples, which came from more than 40 ophthalmopathy, about 75 hyperthyroidism and approximately 17 progressor patients. Thyroid tissue and blood T-cell repertoires from over 5 Graves' hyperthyroidism patients were also compared in the study. Prospective prediction of ophthalmopathy was tested in an independent validation cohort of approximately 19 hyperthyroidism patients and 17 patients who later progressed to ophthalmopathy. For training and testing, the 100 or so patients in the discovery cohort were randomly divided in a 7:3 ratio.

General findings and caveats noted by the study authors: A 13 V-J signature model separated ophthalmopathy from stable hyperthyroidism, with over 85% sensitivity and 81.08% specificity in cross-validation and 80%/75% in testing. In validation, the model predicted progression to ophthalmopathy a median of about 5.9 months before onset, with approximately 71% sensitivity and roughly 72% specificity. Most expanded thyroid clonotypes (frequency above 0.001) were also found in blood, which suggests that blood repertoires may mirror thyroid immune responses. No statistical method was used to set the sample size in advance, and investigators knew the group allocation.

To note about this clonotype: Its antigen remains unidentified. One base away there is no much larger clone; base qualities are not given.

The germline V end is reduced by 5 bases and the J end by 3 bases; junction bases left unmatched: 14. The germline V gene (reference sequence) yields SEHNR for CDR1 and FQNEAQ for CDR2. The CDR3, cysteine through phenylalanine, is 17 amino acids long. Only the CDR3 region is kept as DNA, spanning 51 bases read in frame from base 1. Moderately to severely active disease, a Clinical Activity Score of at least 3, a NOSPECS grade of at least 4, and a duration under 3 months were present in ophthalmopathy patients. Exclusion was applied to patients with uncontrolled infections, other autoimmune diseases, pregnancy or lactation. Diagnoses were based on clinical symptoms, serum thyroxine and TRAb, thyroid ultrasound and orbital computed tomography. PBMCs were separated from roughly 10 ml of fresh peripheral blood using Ficoll-Paque density gradient centrifugation. Trizol reagent was used to extract total RNA, and RNA quality was then checked on an Agilent 2100 Bioanalyzer.

The TCR beta CDR3 regions were amplified from RNA transcripts. For the first round of RT-PCR on the TCR CDR3, the HTBI primer set was used together with the Qiagen OneStep RT-PCR kit. A second multiplex PCR round built the libraries, followed by size selection and purification. Sequencing of the libraries was done on an Illumina HiSeq2000 using paired-end 100 bp reads. Per the source publication's procedure: SOAPnuke was used to process the raw data, with reads discarded if the reads contained adapters or uncalled bases, had a mean Phred below 15, or lacked an exact constant-primer or identifier match. High-quality paired reads were merged with COPE v1.2.5, and unique nucleotide sequences were defined as clonotypes. Clonotypes were aligned to IMGT TRBV, TRBD and TRBJ reference segments using MiTCR v1.1. The analysis included only V-J combinations with a frequency above 0.0001, which together covered roughly 99% of the repertoires. The TCS score was defined as F50 (clonal expansion) divided by E x V (chaos), with BLOSUM62-based TCRdist calculated between CDR3 peptides within each V-J. Welch's t-statistics and random forest reduced 500 to 550 V-J features to 10 to 15, which were used in a naive Bayes classifier (R e1071). TCRdb passed the public sequencing reads through fastp at Q25 and MiXCR, retaining productive beta sequences. Identical CDR3 protein sequences are pooled into one entry, listed with their most common genes and DNA. The V and J calls reflect TCRdb's pipeline rather than the authors' work. The sample has some 490,000 distinct CDR3 sequences on record, roughly 23% of them singletons. The ten largest clones represent roughly 49% of the sample.

The chain links TRBV7-9 with TRBJ2-7, and 9 bases in between align with TRBD1. The sample comprised blood. This receptor was identified in a woman in her 70s with Graves' ophthalmopathy. The CDR3 reads as follows: CASSGWGQGKADYEQYF. The sequenced DNA: TGTGCCAGCAGCGGATGGGGACAGGGAAAAGCCGACTACGAGCAGTACTTC. With all but the CDR3 taken from the reference TRBV7-9 and TRBJ2-7 genes, the full variable domain is: DTGVSQNPRHKITKRGQNVTFRCDPISEHNRLYWYRQTLGQGPEFLTYFQNEAQLEKSRLLSDRFSAERPKGSFSTLEIQRTEQGDSAMYLCASSGWGQGKADYEQYFGPGTRLTVT.